The rows below give T cell receptor beta chains drawn from one sample of a study of response to subunit inactivated influenza vaccine. TCRdb ran MiXCR on the RT-PCR reads and lists one entry per CDR3 protein. The repertoire has around 540,000 distinct CDR3 sequences, 12% of them found once; the top ten carry roughly 10%. This sample comprised PBMCs from blood, obtained on the day of vaccination. Every receptor here comes from a man between 50 and 59 years old who received an inactivated influenza vaccine. CDR3s include the opening cysteine and the closing phenylalanine or tryptophan. The order of the fields is clone size, J gene, D gene, V gene, CDR3 protein, CDR3 DNA. The D gene is left open where the match is weak. Clone size is given for some rows only: seen once, a few or many times, or a class if the clone is expanded.

few | TRBJ2-5 | NA | TRBV6-1 | CASRTGTVLEETQYF | TGTGCCAGCAGAACTGGGACCGTCCTGGAGGAGACCCAGTACTTC
many | TRBJ1-6 | NA | TRBV4-1 | CASSQEINEAPLHF | TGCGCCAGCAGCCAAGAGATAAACGAAGCACCCCTCCACTTT
few | TRBJ1-1 | NA | TRBV19 | CATAGGTEAFF | TGTGCCACCGCGGGGGGGACCGAAGCTTTCTTT
NA | TRBJ2-5 | TRBD1 | TRBV6-2/TRBV6-3 | CASSPGQLTSQETQYF | TGTGCCAGCAGTCCGGGACAGCTGACCTCCCAAGAGACCCAGTACTTC
many | TRBJ1-3 | NA | TRBV15 | CATSRDGRHGNTIYF | TGTGCCACCAGCAGAGATGGGCGACACGGAAACACCATATATTTT
few | TRBJ2-2 | NA | TRBV23-1 | CASRGVLVGELFF | TGCGCCAGCAGGGGCGTCTTGGTCGGGGAGCTGTTTTTT
few | TRBJ1-1 | NA | TRBV29-1 | CSATPRVVSTEAFF | TGCAGCGCAACACCCAGGGTAGTGAGCACTGAAGCTTTCTTT
few | TRBJ2-7 | NA | TRBV5-1 | CASKGVRGANGEQYF | TGCGCCAGCAAAGGCGTTCGGGGGGCTAACGGGGAGCAGTACTTC
few | TRBJ2-4 | NA | TRBV5-1 | CASSLGGDPNIQYF | TGCGCCAGCAGCTTGGGGGGGGACCCCAACATTCAGTACTTC
many | TRBJ2-2 | NA | TRBV29-1 | CSVGTGPNTGELFF | TGCAGCGTTGGGACGGGCCCGAACACCGGGGAGCTGTTTTTT
many | TRBJ2-1 | NA | TRBV12-3/TRBV12-4 | CASRRQGGEQFF | TGTGCCAGCAGGAGACAGGGAGGTGAGCAGTTCTTC
NA | TRBJ2-7 | NA | TRBV28 | CASNPPGGYEQYF | TGTGCCAGCAACCCCCCGGGTGGCTACGAGCAGTACTTC
few | TRBJ2-3 | TRBD2 | TRBV4-2 | CASSQEVRTSGSYTQYF | TGTGCCAGCAGCCAAGAAGTGCGGACTAGCGGGAGCTATACGCAGTATTTT
NA | TRBJ1-5 | NA | TRBV6-5 | CASSYGRGQPQHF | TGTGCCAGCAGTTATGGCAGGGGCCAGCCCCAGCATTTT
NA | TRBJ2-3 | NA | TRBV28 | CASRKGGFGTDTQYF | TGTGCCAGCAGGAAGGGGGGATTCGGCACAGATACGCAGTATTTT
few | TRBJ2-4 | NA | TRBV3-1 | CASSHDLKNIQYF | TGTGCCAGCAGCCATGATTTAAAAAACATTCAGTACTTC
many | TRBJ1-3 | NA | TRBV21-1 | CASTLDRAGNTIYF | TGTGCCAGCACTCTAGACAGGGCTGGAAACACCATATATTTT
few | TRBJ2-4 | TRBD2 | TRBV29-1 | CSVTPGTSGRINIQYF | TGCAGCGTGACCCCAGGGACTAGCGGGAGGATAAACATTCAGTACTTC
NA | TRBJ1-3 | TRBD1 | TRBV12-3/TRBV12-4 | CASTVGQPSGNTIYF | TGTGCCAGCACCGTGGGACAGCCCTCTGGAAACACCATATATTTT
few | TRBJ2-2 | NA | TRBV5-1 | CASSFNRGELFF | TGCGCCAGCAGCTTCAACAGGGGGGAGCTGTTTTTT
NA | TRBJ2-5 | NA | TRBV12-3/TRBV12-4 | CASSYRAVGGTQYF | TGTGCCAGCTCGTACAGGGCCGTCGGGGGGACCCAGTACTTC
few | TRBJ2-1 | NA | TRBV7-2 | CASSLASEANEQFF | TGTGCCAGCAGCTTAGCGTCAGAAGCCAATGAGCAGTTCTTC
few | TRBJ2-3 | TRBD2 | TRBV5-1 | CASSLGPASGANTQYF | TGCGCCAGCAGCCTCGGCCCGGCTAGCGGGGCAAATACGCAGTATTTT
NA | TRBJ1-1 | NA | TRBV10-3 | CAISDRDGGAEAFF | TGTGCCATCAGTGACCGGGACGGGGGTGCTGAAGCTTTCTTT
few | TRBJ2-5 | NA | TRBV15 | CATSRETGVQETQYF | TGTGCCACCAGCAGAGAGACAGGCGTTCAAGAGACCCAGTACTTC
many | TRBJ2-1 | TRBD2 | TRBV9 | CASSVVSGREQFF | TGTGCCAGCAGCGTAGTTAGCGGGAGGGAGCAGTTCTTC
NA | TRBJ2-7 | NA | TRBV21-1 | CASSIYSGRFEEQYF | TGTGCCAGCAGCATATATAGCGGGAGGTTCGAAGAGCAGTACTTC
NA | TRBJ2-5 | TRBD2 | TRBV27 | CASSRTPRASGGGTQYF | TGTGCCAGCAGTCGTACCCCCCGCGCTAGCGGGGGTGGGACCCAGTACTTC
few | TRBJ2-7 | NA | TRBV7-2 | CASSLATTVGKSAYEQYF | TGTGCCAGCAGCTTAGCGACGACGGTGGGGAAATCTGCCTACGAGCAGTACTTC
NA | TRBJ2-1 | NA | TRBV5-6 | CASSLAGRNEQFF | TGTGCCAGCAGCTTGGCGGGGCGCAATGAGCAGTTCTTC
NA | TRBJ2-2 | NA | TRBV29-1 | CSVDDSNTGELFF | TGCAGCGTTGACGACTCGAACACCGGGGAGCTGTTTTTT
NA | TRBJ2-3 | NA | TRBV5-1 | CASSFSGTSSTDTQYF | TGCGCCAGCAGCTTCAGCGGGACATCTAGCACAGATACGCAGTATTTT
few | TRBJ2-3 | NA | TRBV4-2 | CASSQLNTDTQYF | TGTGCCAGCAGCCAGCTCAACACAGATACGCAGTATTTT
NA | TRBJ2-1 | TRBD2 | TRBV7-2 | CASSVAGVSYNEQFF | TGTGCCAGCAGCGTAGCGGGGGTCTCCTACAATGAGCAGTTCTTC
many | TRBJ1-6 | NA | TRBV18 | CASSPGPGSPLHF | TGTGCCAGCTCACCTGGCCCCGGATCACCCCTCCACTTT
few | TRBJ2-6 | NA | TRBV9 | CASSVLGSSGANVLTF | TGTGCCAGCAGCGTATTAGGGAGCTCTGGGGCCAACGTCCTGACTTTC
few | TRBJ2-1 | NA | TRBV27 | CASSRGQSAFF | TGTGCCAGCAGCCGCGGACAGTCGGCCTTCTTC
NA | TRBJ1-1 | NA | TRBV20-1 | CSARFWGNTEAFF | TGCAGTGCTAGATTCTGGGGTAACACTGAAGCTTTCTTT
few | TRBJ2-2 | TRBD2 | TRBV12-3/TRBV12-4 | CAIGGGTNTGELFF | TGTGCCATCGGGGGGGGGACGAACACCGGGGAGCTGTTTTTT
NA | TRBJ2-7 | TRBD1 | TRBV5-1 | CASSLLPGTGVEQYF | TGCGCCAGCAGCCTCCTACCCGGGACAGGGGTCGAGCAGTACTTC
NA | TRBJ2-4 | NA | TRBV28 | CASSLSGKKSIQYF | TGTGCCAGCAGTTTATCAGGAAAAAAAAGCATTCAGTACTTC
few | TRBJ2-2 | TRBD1 | TRBV2 | CASSPDRGAPGELFF | TGTGCCAGCAGTCCCGACAGGGGCGCCCCCGGGGAGCTGTTTTTT
NA | TRBJ2-3 | NA | TRBV6-2/TRBV6-3 | CASNYADTQYF | TGTGCCAGCAATTACGCAGATACGCAGTATTTT
few | TRBJ2-2 | NA | TRBV7-7 | CASSHVVNGELFF | TGTGCCAGCAGCCATGTAGTTAATGGGGAGCTGTTTTTT
many | TRBJ1-2 | NA | TRBV6-5 | CASSPDTYGYTF | TGTGCCAGCAGTCCGGACACCTATGGCTACACCTTC
once | TRBJ2-5 | NA | TRBV28 | CASSSAGTYQETQYF | TGTGCCAGCAGTTCGGCAGGGACGTACCAAGAGACCCAGTACTTC
NA | TRBJ1-2 | TRBD1 | TRBV6-1 | CASRDRGPSNYGYTF | TGTGCCAGCCGGGACAGGGGACCTTCTAACTATGGCTACACCTTC
few | TRBJ2-1 | TRBD2 | TRBV6-2/TRBV6-3 | CASRTPGLVGLEQFF | TGTGCCAGCAGAACCCCGGGACTAGTTGGTCTTGAGCAGTTCTTC
NA | TRBJ2-7 | NA | TRBV12-3/TRBV12-4 | CASSFHPGDTYEQYF | TGTGCCAGCAGTTTCCATCCAGGCGATACCTACGAGCAGTACTTC
many | TRBJ2-4 | NA | TRBV20-1 | CSADDPAEGKNIQYF | TGCAGTGCTGATGACCCGGCCGAGGGTAAAAACATTCAGTACTTC
many | TRBJ1-2 | NA | TRBV5-1 | CASSLPTYHGYTF | TGCGCCAGCAGCTTGCCGACATATCATGGCTACACCTTC
NA | TRBJ2-1 | NA | TRBV6-2/TRBV6-3 | CASSYSDSDPYNEQFF | TGTGCCAGCAGTTACTCCGACAGTGACCCCTACAATGAGCAGTTCTTC
few | TRBJ2-3 | TRBD1 | TRBV6-2/TRBV6-3 | CASSYSISDRERPWWDTQYF | TGTGCCAGCAGTTACTCGATTTCGGACAGGGAGAGACCCTGGTGGGATACGCAGTATTTT
many | TRBJ2-1 | TRBD2 | TRBV11-1 | CASSWLAGVGPYNEQFF | TGTGCCAGCAGCTGGCTAGCGGGAGTTGGGCCCTACAATGAGCAGTTCTTC
few | TRBJ2-3 | TRBD2 | TRBV10-2 | CASRTSGGGSDTQYF | TGCGCCAGCAGGACTAGCGGGGGGGGGTCAGATACGCAGTATTTT
few | TRBJ2-7 | TRBD2 | TRBV4-3 | CASSPRLAGGQSYEQYF | TGCGCCAGCAGCCCCCGACTAGCGGGGGGCCAGTCCTACGAGCAGTACTTC
few | TRBJ2-6 | NA | TRBV28 | CASSLLGGTGANVLTF | TGTGCCAGCAGTCTCTTGGGGGGAACTGGGGCCAACGTCCTGACTTTC